Presented here are 23 T cell receptor beta chains from one specimen sequenced in a study of early T cells in non-severe SARS-CoV-2 infection. Using its own MiXCR run on the 5' RACE reads, TCRdb lists one record per CDR3 protein. The table shows roughly 64,000 distinct CDR3 sequences, with 7% to 9.5% occurring only once. The sequences come from whole blood, collected at baseline. All receptors come from an adult who was a healthcare worker with PCR-confirmed SARS-CoV-2 infection or an uninfected control (not recorded which).

This clonotype was seen a handful of times. The junction departs from germline at one end; a sequencing error may be responsible. J is TRBJ2-2 and V is TRBV7-7, with D tentatively TRBD2 (5 bases). CDR1 is SSHAT, CDR2 FNYEAQ, per germline (reference sequence). CDR3 length: 13 amino acids. The DNA of the CDR3 is TGTGCTAGCAGCGCGACCGCAACCGGGGAGCTTTTTTTT. It is translated as CASSATATGELFF.

V and J are TRBV5-6 and TRBJ1-4; a weak D match, TRBD1 (5 bases). The CDR3 is made up of 17 amino acids. The germline V gene encodes CDR1 SGHDT and CDR2 YYEEEE. Between the trimmed V and J ends, which lost 4 bases and 0 bases, there was a span of 16 bases. CDR3 loop: CASSVPGTPATNEKLFF. For the CDR3, the DNA is TGTGCCAGCAGCGTGCCAGGGACGCCCGCAACTAATGAAAAACTGTTTTTT.

The sample holds a few counts of this clonotype. CDR3 bases: TGTGCCAGCAGTTCTCACAGGTCCTACGAGCAGTACTTC. Protein sequence: CASSSHRSYEQYF. The chain uses TRBV7-6 and TRBJ2-7; maybe TRBD1 (5 bases). Trimming left V 6 bases short and J 1 base short, with 10 bases between. CDR1 SGHVS and CDR2 FNYEAQ come from the germline V gene. The CDR3 loop spans 13 amino acids.

In this sample, this clonotype turned up many times. V is TRBV7-3 and J is TRBJ2-7; D is undetermined. Trimming pared 0 bases from V and 0 bases from J, leaving 15 bases between. Germline values: CDR1 SGHTA, CDR2 FQGTGA. CDR3 length: 17 amino acids. DNA of the CDR3: TGTGCCAGCAGCTTAACCCCTCCCGCGGACCGCTCCTACGAGCAGTACTTC. This encodes CASSLTPPADRSYEQYF.

Only a few counts were recorded for this clonotype. The rearrangement uses TRBV7-2 and TRBJ2-5; 8 positions match TRBD2. This CDR3 comprises 14 residues. V gave up 5 bases and J gave up 5 bases; unmatched junction bases: 7. Germline CDR1 SGHTA, CDR2 FQGNSA. CDR3 loop: CASSQTSGGETQYF. DNA for the CDR3: TGTGCCAGCAGCCAAACTAGCGGCGGGGAGACCCAGTACTTC. Together with reference TRBV7-2 and TRBJ2-5, the CDR3 gives the full variable domain: GAGVSQSPSNKVTEKGKDVELRCDPISGHTALYWYRQSLGQGLEFLIYFQGNSAPDKSGLPSDRFSAERTGGSVSTLTIQRTQQEDSAVYLCASSQTSGGETQYFGPGTRLLVL.

The genes are TRBV20-1 and TRBJ2-1; 9 bases match TRBD2. Germline lookup yields CDR1 DFQATT and CDR2 SNEGSKA (reference sequence). With V trimmed by 6 bases and J by 7 bases, 7 bases remained unmatched. This CDR3 spans 13 amino acids. DNA for the CDR3: TGCAGTGCCCACGGCGCGGGAGGGAATGAGCAGTTCTTC. This gives the protein CSAHGAGGNEQFF.

The chain uses TRBV12-3 or TRBV12-4 and TRBJ2-3; 9 nucleotides match TRBD1. After removal of 6 bases from V and 6 bases from J, the junction contained 4 bases not matched to a gene. The CDR3 sequence is 13 residues long. The CDR3 DNA is TGTGCCAGCAGAAGGACAGGGGACGATACGCAGTATTTT. Translating it yields CASRRTGDDTQYF.

Only a few counts were recorded for this clonotype. The rearrangement uses TRBV29-1 and TRBJ2-3; D is unclear. This CDR3 is 13 amino acids long. Looked up from germline, CDR1 is SQVTM and CDR2 is ANQGSEA. Trimming removed 3 bases at V and 5 bases at J, with 12 bases between. CDR3 sequence: CSVDGSIGDTQYF. CDR3 bases: TGCAGCGTTGACGGTAGCATAGGAGATACGCAGTATTTT.

This clonotype was recorded at least ten times. DNA for the CDR3: TGTGCCAACCTCCTCCGGGACAGGGCTTATGATACGCAGTATTTT. This gives the protein CANLLRDRAYDTQYF. This sequence joins TRBV7-2 and TRBJ2-3, with 9 bases identical to TRBD1. V dropped 10 bases and J dropped 6; count of bases not matched to a gene: 14. Germline V gives CDR1 SGHTA, CDR2 FQGNSA. CDR3 length: 15 residues.

This clonotype showed up many times. This chain connects TRBV4-2 to TRBJ2-5; D call uncertain. V gave up 1 base and J gave up 1 base, with 7 bases separating them. Germline CDR1 is LGHNA and CDR2 is YNFKEQ. This CDR3 has 14 amino acids. The CDR3 sequence is CASSQGPGQETQYF. The CDR3 nucleotides are TGTGCCAGCAGCCAAGGTCCGGGCCAAGAGACCCAGTACTTC.

The J gene is TRBJ1-1, the V gene TRBV7-9, with D unclear. The ends were cut back, 3 bases at V and 8 bases at J, with 7 bases in the middle. CDR3 length: 11 residues. Germline V lookup: CDR1 SEHNR, CDR2 FQNEAQ (reference sequence). DNA for the CDR3: TGTGCCAGCAGCTTTTCAACGGAAGCTTTCTTT. Amino acid sequence: CASSFSTEAFF. Full variable domain (remainder filled in from reference TRBV7-9 and TRBJ1-1): DTGVSQNPRHKITKRGQNVTFRCDPISEHNRLYWYRQTLGQGPEFLTYFQNEAQLEKSRLLSDRFSAERPKGSFSTLEIQRTEQGDSAMYLCASSFSTEAFFGQGTRLTVV.

This clonotype was counted at least ten times. J is TRBJ2-1 and V is TRBV7-2; D not resolved. The CDR3 is 12 amino acids. V shed 0 bases and J shed 8 bases, with 5 bases lying between them. Germline CDR1 is SGHTA and CDR2 is FQGNSA. CDR3 amino acids: CASSLAGHEQFF. In nucleotides, the CDR3 is TGTGCCAGCAGCTTAGCCGGCCATGAGCAGTTCTTC.

V usage is TRBV13 and J usage is TRBJ2-5; D is uncertain. Trimming took off 5 bases at V and 1 base at J, with 17 bases between the two ends. Germline CDR1 PRHDT, CDR2 FYEKMQ (reference sequence). This CDR3 has 16 amino acids. This CDR3 is CASSQRTDFIQETQYF. The CDR3 region has the DNA TGTGCCAGCAGCCAAAGAACAGACTTTATCCAAGAGACCCAGTACTTC.

The V and J genes are TRBV12-3 or TRBV12-4 and TRBJ2-7; TRBD2 agrees at 7 bases. The CDR3 is made up of 15 amino acids. V lost 5 bases, J lost 2 bases, and 9 bases stayed unmatched. The CDR3 DNA reads TGTGCCAGCAGTCGAACCGGGACTAAACCCTACGAGCAGTACTTC. Encoded protein: CASSRTGTKPYEQYF.

This clonotype was picked up many times. The chain joins TRBV6-2 or TRBV6-3 to TRBJ2-2, with TRBD1 identical over 7 bases. Germline V gene sequence: CDR1 MNHEY, CDR2 SVGEGT. This CDR3 is 15 amino acids long. V lost 6 bases and J lost 1; bases outside the gene matches: 5. The chain's CDR3 is CASRDRTGNTGELFF. DNA for the CDR3: TGTGCCAGCAGAGACCGGACAGGGAACACCGGGGAGCTGTTTTTT.

This clonotype appeared many times. The chain links TRBV20-1 to TRBJ1-1; D gene ambiguous. The germline CDR1 and CDR2 sequences are DFQATT and SNEGSKA (reference sequence). The CDR3 is made up of 14 amino acids. The V end was cut by 3 bases, the J end by 3 bases, with 14 bases between. The CDR3 loop reads CSASLGIGDTEAFF. The CDR3 coding sequence is TGCAGTGCTAGTTTAGGGATAGGTGACACTGAAGCTTTCTTT.

The table lists this clonotype with many counts. The rearrangement joins TRBV19 to TRBJ2-3; 8 bases agree with TRBD1. Germline V gene lookup returns CDR1 LNHDA and CDR2 SQIVND (reference sequence). The CDR3 spans 14 residues. V dropped 6 bases and J dropped 6; count of bases not matched to a gene: 8. Here the CDR3 reads CASRRQGTADTQYF. The CDR3 DNA is TGTGCCAGTAGGAGACAGGGGACCGCCGATACGCAGTATTTT.

This clonotype was recorded many times. The gene calls are TRBV2 and TRBJ2-1; the match to TRBD1 covers 11 bases. Germline V gives CDR1 SNHLY, CDR2 FYNNEI. The CDR3 runs to 14 residues. V was clipped by 6 bases and J by 4 bases; unmatched bases: 2. The CDR3, as DNA: TGTGCCAGCAGGGACAGGGGGCTATACAATGAGCAGTTCTTC. Its translation is CASRDRGLYNEQFF. The full variable domain, with the rest looked up from reference TRBV2 and TRBJ2-1, is EPEVTQTPSHQVTQMGQEVILRCVPISNHLYFYWYRQILGQKVEFLVSFYNNEISEKSEIFDDQFSVERPDGSNFTLKIRSTKLEDSAMYFCASRDRGLYNEQFFGPGTRLTVL.

V usage is TRBV5-4 and J usage is TRBJ1-2, with D perhaps matching TRBD1 (5 bases). The CDR3 has 12 amino acids. Looked up from germline, CDR1 is SGHNT and CDR2 is YYREEE (reference sequence). The V gene lost 7 bases and the J gene lost 2 bases, with 9 bases spanning the gap. The DNA of the CDR3 is TGTGCCAGCCGGGGGGTGAACTATGGCTACACCTTC. Translating it yields CASRGVNYGYTF.

This clonotype was observed a few times. The J gene is TRBJ2-1, the V gene TRBV14; D call uncertain. Trimming removed 4 bases from V and 6 bases from J, with 10 bases in between. The CDR3 extends over 13 amino acids. The germline gives CDR1 SGHDN, CDR2 FVKESK. CDR3 sequence: CASSPSRFNEQFF. The CDR3 DNA is TGTGCCAGCAGCCCCTCAAGGTTCAATGAGCAGTTCTTC. Based on the CDR3 plus reference TRBV14 and TRBJ2-1, the full variable domain is EAGVTQFPSHSVIEKGQTVTLRCDPISGHDNLYWYRRVMGKEIKFLLHFVKESKQDESGMPNNRFLAERTGGTYSTLKVQPAELEDSGVYFCASSPSRFNEQFFGPGTRLTVL.

This clonotype was detected many times. The rearrangement uses TRBV12-5 and TRBJ1-2; 9 positions agree with TRBD1. Germline-derived CDR1 and CDR2 are LGHNT and FRNRAP. This CDR3 has 16 amino acids. J lost 2 bases, V lost 0 bases, and 4 bases had no gene match. CDR3 protein: CASGLVTGGANYGYTF. CDR3 coding DNA: TGTGCTAGTGGTTTGGTAACAGGGGGCGCGAACTATGGCTACACCTTC.

The rearrangement links TRBV7-9 to TRBJ1-1, with 9 bases identical to TRBD1. Looked up from germline, CDR1 is SEHNR and CDR2 is FQNEAQ (reference sequence). The CDR3 contains 16 residues. The V and J ends lost 4 bases and 0 bases, in that order; junction bases with no gene match: 6. The CDR3 sequence is CASSSPGQGMNTEAFF. The CDR3 DNA is TGTGCCAGCAGCTCCCCGGGACAGGGCATGAACACTGAAGCTTTCTTT.

This clonotype appeared a few times. The genes are TRBV12-3 or TRBV12-4 and TRBJ1-4; maybe TRBD1 (5 bases). V dropped 5 bases and J dropped 4 bases, with 14 bases sitting between them. This CDR3 has 15 residues. The CDR3 reads CASSPMGRNNEKLFF. The CDR3 nucleotides are TGTGCCAGCAGTCCGATGGGACGTAATAATGAAAAACTGTTTTTT.